Listed below are T cell receptor beta chains from one sample, sequenced in a study of vaccination and CD4 T cells after COVID-19. Each CDR3 protein gets one entry after TCRdb re-called the PCR reads with MiXCR. The repertoire includes about 26,000 distinct CDR3 sequences, 40% of them detected once, and 11% sits in the top ten. These receptors have no identified antigens. The sequenced material came from CD4+ T cells from blood, cultured in vitro. The receptors here all came from a human donor who had recovered from COVID-19. Each CDR3 is given with its conserved first and last residue. The order of the fields is clone size, V gene, D gene, J gene, CDR3 DNA, CDR3 protein. The D gene is left open where the match is weak. Not all rows give a size; the values are once, few, many and, for expanded clones, a class.

clone_size: few
v_call: TRBV20-1
d_call: .
j_call: TRBJ2-5
cdr3_nt: TGCAGTGCTACCCCTCGACTGGAGCGGGAGACCCAGTACTTC
cdr3_aa: CSATPRLERETQYF

clone_size: .
v_call: TRBV19
d_call: .
j_call: TRBJ2-7
cdr3_nt: TGTGCCAGTAGTTTTGGCGGCGGCGCGCAGTACTTC
cdr3_aa: CASSFGGGAQYF

clone_size: .
v_call: TRBV29-1
d_call: TRBD1
j_call: TRBJ2-7
cdr3_nt: TGCAGCGTTAAGCGACAGGGGATCTACGAGCAGTACTTC
cdr3_aa: CSVKRQGIYEQYF

clone_size: .
v_call: TRBV19
d_call: .
j_call: TRBJ1-1
cdr3_nt: TGTGCCAGTAGGGGGGTCTACTCGAACACTGAAGCTTTCTTT
cdr3_aa: CASRGVYSNTEAFF

clone_size: medium-sized
v_call: TRBV20-1
d_call: .
j_call: TRBJ1-6
cdr3_nt: TGCAGTGCTAGTTTGGGGAACGTCTATAATTCACCCCTCCACTTT
cdr3_aa: CSASLGNVYNSPLHF

clone_size: .
v_call: TRBV5-1
d_call: .
j_call: TRBJ2-7
cdr3_nt: TGCGCCAGCAGCTGGAGCAGCCTGACCTACGAGCAGTACTTC
cdr3_aa: CASSWSSLTYEQYF

clone_size: few
v_call: TRBV20-1
d_call: .
j_call: TRBJ2-3
cdr3_nt: TGCAGTGCTCGGGGGCGGGGGAACACAGATACGCATTATTTT
cdr3_aa: CSARGRGNTDTHYF

clone_size: .
v_call: TRBV2
d_call: .
j_call: TRBJ2-7
cdr3_nt: TGTGCCAGCACTCGCGCCGGGACCCCGCCTCGCGAGCAGTACTTC
cdr3_aa: CASTRAGTPPREQYF

clone_size: few
v_call: TRBV6-1
d_call: .
j_call: TRBJ1-2
cdr3_nt: TGTGCCAGCAGCCCGGTGGGGGGGGCGCGGTATGGCTACACCTTC
cdr3_aa: CASSPVGGARYGYTF

clone_size: few
v_call: TRBV11-3
d_call: .
j_call: TRBJ2-3
cdr3_nt: TGTGCCAGCAGCTCGTCCGGGACATCCCCTAGCACAGATACGCAGTATTTT
cdr3_aa: CASSSSGTSPSTDTQYF

clone_size: .
v_call: TRBV7-9
d_call: .
j_call: TRBJ1-1
cdr3_nt: TGTGCCAGCAGCCAAGGGGGGTTAAGGGTAGCTTTCTTT
cdr3_aa: CASSQGGLRVAFF

clone_size: .
v_call: TRBV5-1
d_call: .
j_call: TRBJ2-7
cdr3_nt: TGCGCCAGCAGCTTGGGGCAGGACGAGCAGTACTTC
cdr3_aa: CASSLGQDEQYF

clone_size: .
v_call: TRBV28
d_call: .
j_call: TRBJ2-7
cdr3_nt: TGTGCCAGCAGTCGGACGGTCTCCTACGAGCAGTACTTC
cdr3_aa: CASSRTVSYEQYF

clone_size: few
v_call: TRBV28
d_call: .
j_call: TRBJ2-2
cdr3_nt: TGTGCCAGCAGTTTTTTCGGGACTAACACCGGGGAGCTGTTTTTT
cdr3_aa: CASSFFGTNTGELFF

clone_size: few
v_call: TRBV7-9
d_call: TRBD1
j_call: TRBJ2-1
cdr3_nt: TGTGCCAGCAGCTACGGGACAGGGCGGGACTACAATGAGCAGTTCTTC
cdr3_aa: CASSYGTGRDYNEQFF

clone_size: .
v_call: TRBV6-5
d_call: TRBD1
j_call: TRBJ2-1
cdr3_nt: TGTGCCAGCAGTTACCGACAGGGAGCGAGTGAGCAGTTCTTC
cdr3_aa: CASSYRQGASEQFF

clone_size: .
v_call: TRBV11-3
d_call: .
j_call: TRBJ2-2
cdr3_nt: TGTGCCAGCAGCTACAGGGGGGGGACGGGGGAGCTGTTTTTT
cdr3_aa: CASSYRGGTGELFF

clone_size: few
v_call: TRBV7-3
d_call: TRBD2
j_call: TRBJ2-1
cdr3_nt: TGTGCCAGTTCCGGGACTAGCGGCAATGAGCAGTTCTTC
cdr3_aa: CASSGTSGNEQFF

clone_size: .
v_call: TRBV20-1
d_call: .
j_call: TRBJ2-3
cdr3_nt: TGCAGTGCTAGAGATTGGGCAGGGGGCACAGATACGCAGTATTTT
cdr3_aa: CSARDWAGGTDTQYF

clone_size: few
v_call: TRBV20-1
d_call: TRBD1
j_call: TRBJ1-5
cdr3_nt: TGCAGTGCTAGGCAACAGGGGGCGACGCGTCAGCCCCAGCATTTT
cdr3_aa: CSARQQGATRQPQHF

clone_size: .
v_call: TRBV6-5
d_call: .
j_call: TRBJ1-2
cdr3_nt: TGTGCCAGCAGTTACGGACAGTTTTCTAACTATGGCTACACCTTC
cdr3_aa: CASSYGQFSNYGYTF

clone_size: few
v_call: TRBV5-4
d_call: .
j_call: TRBJ2-7
cdr3_nt: TGTGCCAGCAGCTTGTGGGGGAGGTCCTACGAGCAGTACTTC
cdr3_aa: CASSLWGRSYEQYF

clone_size: .
v_call: TRBV20-1
d_call: .
j_call: TRBJ2-7
cdr3_nt: TGCAGTGCTAGGCAGGGCAGTACCTACGAGCAGTACTTC
cdr3_aa: CSARQGSTYEQYF

clone_size: .
v_call: TRBV21-1
d_call: .
j_call: TRBJ2-4
cdr3_nt: TGTGCCAGCACTCCCCCCTATGGCGGGTTCCCCAAAAACATTCAGTACTTC
cdr3_aa: CASTPPYGGFPKNIQYF

clone_size: once
v_call: TRBV15
d_call: .
j_call: TRBJ2-1
cdr3_nt: TGTGCCACCAGCATCCACATCGTCGATGAGCAGTTCTTC
cdr3_aa: CATSIHIVDEQFF

clone_size: .
v_call: TRBV20-1
d_call: TRBD2
j_call: TRBJ2-1
cdr3_nt: TGCAGTGCTAGAGACTTTCGGGGGGGCCAAGGCTCCTACAATGAGCAGTTCTTC
cdr3_aa: CSARDFRGGQGSYNEQFF